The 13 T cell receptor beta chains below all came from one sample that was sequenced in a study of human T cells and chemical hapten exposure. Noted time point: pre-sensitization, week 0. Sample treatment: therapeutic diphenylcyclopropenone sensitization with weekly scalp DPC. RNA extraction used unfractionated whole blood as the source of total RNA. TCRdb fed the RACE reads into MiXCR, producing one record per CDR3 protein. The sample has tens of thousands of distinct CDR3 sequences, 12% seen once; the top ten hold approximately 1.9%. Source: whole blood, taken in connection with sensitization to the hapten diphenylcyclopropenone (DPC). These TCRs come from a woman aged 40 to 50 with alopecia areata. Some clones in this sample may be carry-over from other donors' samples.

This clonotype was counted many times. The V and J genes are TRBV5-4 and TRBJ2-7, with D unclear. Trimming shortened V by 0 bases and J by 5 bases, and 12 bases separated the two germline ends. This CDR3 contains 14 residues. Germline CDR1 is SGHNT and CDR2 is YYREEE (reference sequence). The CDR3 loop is CASSLAVRLDEQYF. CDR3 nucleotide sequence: TGTGCCAGCAGCTTGGCGGTGAGGTTGGACGAGCAGTACTTC.

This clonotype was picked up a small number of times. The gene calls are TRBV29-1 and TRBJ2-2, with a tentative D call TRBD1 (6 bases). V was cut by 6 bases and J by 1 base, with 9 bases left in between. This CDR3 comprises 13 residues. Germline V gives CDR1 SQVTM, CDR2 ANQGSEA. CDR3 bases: TGCAGCGTGTCACAGGGGAACACCGGGGAGCTGTTTTTT. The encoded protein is CSVSQGNTGELFF.

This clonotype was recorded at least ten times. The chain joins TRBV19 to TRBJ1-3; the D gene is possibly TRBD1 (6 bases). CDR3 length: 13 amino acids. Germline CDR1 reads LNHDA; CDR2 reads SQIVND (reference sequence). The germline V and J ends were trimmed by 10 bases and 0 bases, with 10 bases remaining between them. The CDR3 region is CATSTGSGNTIYF. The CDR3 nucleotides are TGTGCCACCTCGACAGGCTCTGGAAACACCATATATTTT.

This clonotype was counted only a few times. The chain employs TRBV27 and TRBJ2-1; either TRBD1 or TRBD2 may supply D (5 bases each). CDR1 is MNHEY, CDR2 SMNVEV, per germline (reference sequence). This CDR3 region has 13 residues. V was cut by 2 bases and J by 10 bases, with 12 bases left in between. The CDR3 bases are TGTGCCAGCAGTTTAGTTAGCGAGGGGGAGCAGTTCTTC. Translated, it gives CASSLVSEGEQFF.

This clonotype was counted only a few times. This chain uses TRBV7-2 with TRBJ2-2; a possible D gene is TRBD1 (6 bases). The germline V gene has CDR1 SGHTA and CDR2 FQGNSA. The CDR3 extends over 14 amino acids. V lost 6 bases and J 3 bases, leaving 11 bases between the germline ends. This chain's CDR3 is CASRGATDTGELFF. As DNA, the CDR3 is TGTGCCAGCAGGGGGGCTACGGACACCGGGGAGCTGTTTTTT. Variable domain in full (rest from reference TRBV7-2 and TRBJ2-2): GAGVSQSPSNKVTEKGKDVELRCDPISGHTALYWYRQSLGQGLEFLIYFQGNSAPDKSGLPSDRFSAERTGGSVSTLTIQRTQQEDSAVYLCASRGATDTGELFFGEGSRLTVL.

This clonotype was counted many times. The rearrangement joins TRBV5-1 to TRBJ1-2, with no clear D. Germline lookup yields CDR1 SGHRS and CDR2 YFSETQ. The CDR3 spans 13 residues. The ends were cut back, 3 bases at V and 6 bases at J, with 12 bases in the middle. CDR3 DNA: TGCGCCAGCAGCTCGGACTGGACTAATGGCTACACCTTC. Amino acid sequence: CASSSDWTNGYTF. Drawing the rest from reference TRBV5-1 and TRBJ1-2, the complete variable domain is KAGVTQTPRYLIKTRGQQVTLSCSPISGHRSVSWYQQTPGQGLQFLFEYFSETQRNKGNFPGRFSGRQFSNSRSEMNVSTLELGDSALYLCASSSDWTNGYTFGSGTRLTVV.

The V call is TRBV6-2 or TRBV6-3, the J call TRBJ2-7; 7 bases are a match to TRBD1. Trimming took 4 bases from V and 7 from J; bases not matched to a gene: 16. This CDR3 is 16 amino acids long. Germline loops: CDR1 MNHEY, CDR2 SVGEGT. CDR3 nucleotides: TGTGCCAGCAGTTCCCGGACAGGCACGGGATTGAGAGAGCAGTACTTC. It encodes CASSSRTGTGLREQYF.

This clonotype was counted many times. The CDR3: CASSPASGANVLTF. CDR3 sequence (DNA): TGTGCCAGCAGCCCCGCATCTGGGGCCAACGTCCTGACTTTC. The chain carries TRBV7-3 and TRBJ2-6; D is uncertain. This CDR3 has 14 residues. Germline CDR1 is SGHTA and CDR2 is FQGTGA. The V and J ends lost 5 bases and 1 base respectively, with 6 bases between them.

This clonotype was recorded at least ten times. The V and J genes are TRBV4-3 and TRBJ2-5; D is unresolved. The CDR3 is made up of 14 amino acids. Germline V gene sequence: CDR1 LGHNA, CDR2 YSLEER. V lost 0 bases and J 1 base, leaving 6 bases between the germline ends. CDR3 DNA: TGCGCCAGCAGCCAAGAAAACTTCCAAGAGACCCAGTACTTC. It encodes CASSQENFQETQYF.

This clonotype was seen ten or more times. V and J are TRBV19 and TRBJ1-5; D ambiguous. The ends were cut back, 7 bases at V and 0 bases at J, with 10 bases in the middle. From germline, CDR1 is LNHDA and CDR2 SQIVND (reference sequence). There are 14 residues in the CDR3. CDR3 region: CASTHPDSNQPQHF. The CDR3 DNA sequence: TGTGCCAGTACCCATCCAGATAGCAATCAGCCCCAGCATTTT.

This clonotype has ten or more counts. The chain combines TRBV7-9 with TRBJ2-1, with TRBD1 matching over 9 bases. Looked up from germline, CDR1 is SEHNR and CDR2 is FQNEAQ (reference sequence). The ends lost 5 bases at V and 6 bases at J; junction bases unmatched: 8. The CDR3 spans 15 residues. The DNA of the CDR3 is TGTGCCAGCAGCCCGCCTTGGGACAGGGCCAATGAGCAGTTCTTC. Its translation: CASSPPWDRANEQFF.

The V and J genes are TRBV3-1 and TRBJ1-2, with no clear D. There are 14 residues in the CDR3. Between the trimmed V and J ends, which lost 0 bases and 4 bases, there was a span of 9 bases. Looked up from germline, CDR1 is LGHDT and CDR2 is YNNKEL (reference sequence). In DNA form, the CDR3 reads TGTGCCAGCAGCCAAGATACCCAGCTCTATGGCTACACCTTC. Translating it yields CASSQDTQLYGYTF.

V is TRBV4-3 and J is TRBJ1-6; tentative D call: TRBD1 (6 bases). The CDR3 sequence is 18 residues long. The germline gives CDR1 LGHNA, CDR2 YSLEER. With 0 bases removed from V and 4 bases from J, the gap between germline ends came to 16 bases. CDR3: CASSQDIPRTDYNSPLHF. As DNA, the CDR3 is TGCGCCAGCAGCCAAGATATCCCCCGGACAGATTATAATTCACCCCTCCACTTT.